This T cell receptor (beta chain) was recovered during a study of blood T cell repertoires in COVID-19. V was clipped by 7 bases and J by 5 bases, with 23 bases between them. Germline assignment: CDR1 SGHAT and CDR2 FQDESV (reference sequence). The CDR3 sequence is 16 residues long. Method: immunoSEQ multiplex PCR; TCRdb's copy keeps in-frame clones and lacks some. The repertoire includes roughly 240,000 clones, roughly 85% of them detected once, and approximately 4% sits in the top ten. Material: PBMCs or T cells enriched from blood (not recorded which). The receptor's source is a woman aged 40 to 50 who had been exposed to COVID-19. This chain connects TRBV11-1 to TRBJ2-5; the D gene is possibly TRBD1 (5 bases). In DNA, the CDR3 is TGTGCCAGCACCCTGGGGCGACTGGGATTCGGGGAGACCCAGTACTTC. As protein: CASTLGRLGFGETQYF.